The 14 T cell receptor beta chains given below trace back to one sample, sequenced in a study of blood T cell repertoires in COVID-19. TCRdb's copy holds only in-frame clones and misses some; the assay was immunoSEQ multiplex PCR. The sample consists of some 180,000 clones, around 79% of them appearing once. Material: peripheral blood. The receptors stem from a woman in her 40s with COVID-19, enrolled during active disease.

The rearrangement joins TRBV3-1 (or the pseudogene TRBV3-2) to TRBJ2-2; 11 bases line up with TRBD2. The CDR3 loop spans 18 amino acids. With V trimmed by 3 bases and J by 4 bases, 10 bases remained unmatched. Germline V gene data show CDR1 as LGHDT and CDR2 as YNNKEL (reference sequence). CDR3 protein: CASSQEGLAGGGTGELFF. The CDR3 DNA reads TGTGCCAGCAGCCAGGAAGGACTAGCGGGCGGAGGCACCGGGGAGCTGTTTTTT.

CDR3: CASSYLDRDSSSYEQYF. The CDR3 nucleotides read TGTGCCAGTAGTTACCTCGACCGGGACAGCAGCTCCTACGAGCAGTACTTC. The rearrangement links TRBV19 to TRBJ2-7, with 7 bases identical to TRBD1. CDR1 LNHDA and CDR2 SQIVND come from the germline V gene (reference sequence). The CDR3 is made up of 17 amino acids. With V trimmed by 5 bases and J by 0 bases, 13 bases remained unmatched.

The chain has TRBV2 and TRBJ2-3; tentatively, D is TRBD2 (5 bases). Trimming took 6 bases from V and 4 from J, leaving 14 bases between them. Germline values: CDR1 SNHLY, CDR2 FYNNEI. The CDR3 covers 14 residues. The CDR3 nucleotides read TGTGCCAGCAGGGATACTAGTTCAGCAGATACGCAGTATTTT. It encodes CASRDTSSADTQYF.

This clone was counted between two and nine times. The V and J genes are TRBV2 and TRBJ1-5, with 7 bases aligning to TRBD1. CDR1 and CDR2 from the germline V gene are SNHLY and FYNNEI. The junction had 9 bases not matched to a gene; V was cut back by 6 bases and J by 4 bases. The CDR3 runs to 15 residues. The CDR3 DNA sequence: TGTGCCAGCAGGGACCATACAGGGGATAATCAGCCCCAGCATTTT. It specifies CASRDHTGDNQPQHF.

The CDR3 coding sequence is TGTGCCAGCAGCCAGGGGGCGTTACGACCCACAGATACGCAGTATTTT. Translated: CASSQGALRPTDTQYF. The chain uses TRBV5-6 and TRBJ2-3, with 8 bases identical to TRBD1. This CDR3 spans 16 amino acids. Germline V CDR1 and CDR2: SGHDT, YYEEEE. J lost 2 bases, V lost 4 bases, and 9 bases had no gene match.

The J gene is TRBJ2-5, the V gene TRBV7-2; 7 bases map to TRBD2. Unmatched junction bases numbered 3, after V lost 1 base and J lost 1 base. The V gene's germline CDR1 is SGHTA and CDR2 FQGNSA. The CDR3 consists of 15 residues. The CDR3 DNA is TGTGCCAGCAGCTTAGGGGGGACTATCCAAGAGACCCAGTACTTC. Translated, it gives CASSLGGTIQETQYF.

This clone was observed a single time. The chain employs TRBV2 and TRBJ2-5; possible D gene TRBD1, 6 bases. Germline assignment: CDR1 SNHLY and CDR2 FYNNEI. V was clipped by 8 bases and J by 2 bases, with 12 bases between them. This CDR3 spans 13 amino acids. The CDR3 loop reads CASPGQQQETQYF. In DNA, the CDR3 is TGTGCCAGCCCAGGACAGCAGCAAGAGACCCAGTACTTC.

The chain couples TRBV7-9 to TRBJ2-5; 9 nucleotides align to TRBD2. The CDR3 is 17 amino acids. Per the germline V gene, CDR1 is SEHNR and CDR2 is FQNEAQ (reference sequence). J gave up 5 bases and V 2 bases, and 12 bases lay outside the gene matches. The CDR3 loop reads CASSLYVGGGAVETQYF. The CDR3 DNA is TGTGCCAGCAGCTTATATGTCGGCGGGGGGGCCGTGGAGACCCAGTACTTC.

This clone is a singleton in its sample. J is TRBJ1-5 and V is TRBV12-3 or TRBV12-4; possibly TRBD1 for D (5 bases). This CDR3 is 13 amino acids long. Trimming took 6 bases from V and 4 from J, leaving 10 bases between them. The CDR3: CASSGGGNQPQHF. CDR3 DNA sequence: TGTGCCAGCAGCGGTGGGGGGAATCAGCCCCAGCATTTT.

Here the CDR3 reads CASSIDYRQETQYF. The CDR3, as DNA: TGTGCCAGTAGTATAGATTACAGACAAGAGACCCAGTACTTC. V usage is TRBV19 and J usage is TRBJ2-5; D unresolved. Trimming left V 0 bases short and J 2 bases short, with 7 bases between. There are 14 residues in the CDR3. CDR1 is LNHDA and CDR2 is SQIVND in the germline V gene (reference sequence). The whole variable domain, remainder taken from reference TRBV19 and TRBJ2-5, is DGGITQSPKYLFRKEGQNVTLSCEQNLNHDAMYWYRQDPGQGLRLIYYSQIVNDFQKGDIAEGYSVSREKKESFPLTVTSAQKNPTAFYLCASSIDYRQETQYFGPGTRLLVL.

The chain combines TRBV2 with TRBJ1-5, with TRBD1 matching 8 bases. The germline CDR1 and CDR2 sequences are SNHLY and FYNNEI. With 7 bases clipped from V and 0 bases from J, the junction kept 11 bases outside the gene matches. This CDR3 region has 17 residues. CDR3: CASTEGGTGYSNQPQHF. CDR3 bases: TGTGCCAGCACCGAGGGGGGGACAGGTTATAGCAATCAGCCCCAGCATTTT.

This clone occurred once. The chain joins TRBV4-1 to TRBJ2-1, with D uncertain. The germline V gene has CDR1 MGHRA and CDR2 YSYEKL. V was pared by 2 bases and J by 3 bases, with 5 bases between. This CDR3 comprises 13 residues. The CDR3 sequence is CASSQLLYNEQFF. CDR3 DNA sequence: TGCGCCAGCAGCCAACTTCTCTACAATGAGCAGTTCTTC.

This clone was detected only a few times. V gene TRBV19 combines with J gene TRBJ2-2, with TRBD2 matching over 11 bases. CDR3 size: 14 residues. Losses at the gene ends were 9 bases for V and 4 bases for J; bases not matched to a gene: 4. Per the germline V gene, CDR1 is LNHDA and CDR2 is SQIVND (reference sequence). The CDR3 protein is CASLLAGATGELFF. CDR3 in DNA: TGTGCCAGCTTACTAGCGGGGGCCACCGGGGAGCTGTTTTTT.

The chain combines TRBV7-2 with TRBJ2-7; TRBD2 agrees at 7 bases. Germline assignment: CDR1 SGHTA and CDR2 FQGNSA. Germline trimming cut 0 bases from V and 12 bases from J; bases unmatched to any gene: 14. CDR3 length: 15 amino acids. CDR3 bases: TGTGCCAGCAGCTTAGCGCCGCAAGCGGGGCGGGGGTGGTACTTC. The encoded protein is CASSLAPQAGRGWYF.